Presented here are 31 T cell receptor beta chains from one specimen sequenced in a study of cytotoxic CD8 clonotypes in ibrutinib-treated CLL. Some clones are missing from TCRdb's copy, which holds only in-frame ones; the method was immunoSEQ multiplex PCR. The sample shows around 310,000 clones, around four fifths of them seen only once. This specimen consisted of PBMCs, obtained before ibrutinib treatment. All receptors come from a human donor with chronic lymphocytic leukemia.

This clone was counted a few times. This sequence joins TRBV6-5 and TRBJ2-1; no definite D call. Per the germline V gene, CDR1 is MNHEY and CDR2 is SVGAGI. The CDR3 has 12 residues. V was clipped by 6 bases and J by 9 bases, with 12 bases between them. The CDR3 DNA reads as TGTGCCAGCAGATTTAGCTTAGGTGAGCAGTTCTTC. Translated, it gives CASRFSLGEQFF.

This clone came up a few times. The chain is built from TRBV30 and TRBJ1-1, with TRBD1 identical over 7 bases. Per the germline V gene, CDR1 is GTSNPN and CDR2 is SVGIG (reference sequence). The CDR3 is 18 amino acids. Trimming at V came to 2 bases and at J to 2 bases, leaving 17 bases not matched to a gene. CDR3 residues: CAWSIWMSGQRKNTEAFF. In DNA, the CDR3 is TGTGCCTGGAGTATTTGGATGTCGGGACAGCGGAAAAACACTGAAGCTTTCTTT.

The chain combines TRBV7-9 with TRBJ1-4; 7 bases fit TRBD1. This CDR3 region has 15 residues. Trimming cost V 3 bases and J 5 bases; bases outside gene matches: 6. Germline V CDR1 and CDR2: SEHNR, FQNEAQ (reference sequence). CDR3 region: CASSFNRGPNEKLFF. DNA for the CDR3: TGTGCCAGCAGCTTCAACAGGGGACCGAATGAAAAACTGTTTTTT.

The chain couples TRBV20-1 to TRBJ2-7, with D hard to call. Germline CDR1 is DFQATT and CDR2 is SNEGSKA (reference sequence). V shed 7 bases and J shed 6 bases, with 13 bases lying between them. CDR3 length: 11 residues. Here the CDR3 DNA reads TGCAGTGGGGGTTTATTCGTCGAGCAGTACTTC. It yields the protein CSGGLFVEQYF.

The chain links TRBV5-1 to TRBJ2-7, with 9 bases aligning to TRBD2. The CDR3 spans 15 residues. CDR1 SGHRS and CDR2 YFSETQ come from the germline V gene. The ends lost 1 base at V and 5 bases at J; junction bases unmatched: 7. The CDR3 sequence: CASSLWREGLDEQYF. The CDR3 DNA reads TGCGCCAGCAGCTTGTGGCGGGAGGGCCTGGACGAGCAGTACTTC.

The chain recombines TRBV5-1 with TRBJ2-3; the match to TRBD2 covers 11 bases. V was clipped by 0 bases and J by 5 bases; unmatched bases: 5. The CDR3 contains 16 residues. Germline CDR1 SGHRS, CDR2 YFSETQ. This CDR3 reads CASSLGLAGPIDTQYF. CDR3 nucleotide sequence: TGCGCCAGCAGCTTGGGACTAGCGGGACCCATAGATACGCAGTATTTT.

J is TRBJ2-2 and V is TRBV6-5; D assignment may be TRBD1 or TRBD2 (5 bases each). Trimming removed 2 bases from V and 9 bases from J, with 16 bases in between. The CDR3 consists of 15 residues. Looked up from germline, CDR1 is MNHEY and CDR2 is SVGAGI. Written as DNA, the CDR3 is TGTGCCAGCAGTTACGGGGACCATCGAACCAGGGAGCTGTTTTTT. As protein: CASSYGDHRTRELFF.

This clone was counted once. The chain is built from TRBV10-3 and TRBJ2-1; D ambiguous. Germline CDR1 and CDR2: ENHRY and SYGVKD. This CDR3 comprises 12 residues. V was shortened by 4 bases and J by 5 bases, with 6 bases between the two germline ends. CDR3 region: CAISGLDNEQFF. The CDR3 nucleotides read TGTGCCATCAGTGGTCTAGACAATGAGCAGTTCTTC.

The chain combines TRBV6-1 with TRBJ2-5; no clear D gene. The V gene lost 8 bases and the J gene lost 5 bases, with 6 bases spanning the gap. The CDR3 is 10 residues long. Germline CDR1 and CDR2: MNHNS and SASEGT. CDR3 in amino acids: CASEGETQYF. In DNA form, the CDR3 reads TGTGCCAGCGAAGGTGAGACCCAGTACTTC.

The V call is TRBV29-1, the J call TRBJ2-3; D unclear. Trimming removed 2 bases at V and 2 bases at J, with 8 bases between. The V gene's germline CDR1 is SQVTM and CDR2 ANQGSEA. CDR3 length equals 13 residues. CDR3 sequence: CSVEPENTDTQYF. The DNA for the CDR3 is TGCAGCGTTGAACCAGAAAACACAGATACGCAGTATTTT.

The chain employs TRBV15 and TRBJ2-3; D gene unclear. Germline values: CDR1 LNHNV, CDR2 YYDKDF (reference sequence). Trimming removed 3 bases at V and 5 bases at J, with 12 bases between. The CDR3 covers 14 residues. The CDR3 spells CATSSFAQRDTQYF. The CDR3 region has the DNA TGTGCCACCAGCAGCTTCGCACAGAGAGATACGCAGTATTTT.

This clone was recorded once. This chain connects TRBV11-3 to TRBJ2-3; no clear D. This CDR3 spans 17 amino acids. CDR1 and CDR2 (germline): SGHNT, YENEEA. Trimming left V 1 base short and J 1 base short, with 15 bases between. The CDR3 nucleotides are TGTGCCAGCAGCTTAGTACGGTGGCACCTCCGCACAGATACGCAGTATTTT. Translated, it gives CASSLVRWHLRTDTQYF.

The chain combines TRBV29-1 with TRBJ2-1, with TRBD2 as a possible D gene (6 bases). Looked up from germline, CDR1 is SQVTM and CDR2 is ANQGSEA. V lost 0 bases and J 5 bases, leaving 17 bases between the germline ends. The CDR3 has 16 amino acids. The CDR3 loop reads CSVEDLWGETHNEQFF. DNA of the CDR3: TGCAGCGTTGAAGATCTTTGGGGGGAAACCCACAATGAGCAGTTCTTC.

This clone was recorded a few times. The J gene is TRBJ1-1, the V gene TRBV27; no firm D call. CDR3 length: 13 amino acids. The germline V gene has CDR1 MNHEY and CDR2 SMNVEV (reference sequence). The V end lost 2 bases, the J end lost 5 bases, and 9 bases lay between the germline ends. The CDR3: CASSLVGRTEAFF. In DNA, the CDR3 is TGTGCCAGCAGTTTAGTAGGGAGGACTGAAGCTTTCTTT.

This chain joins TRBV7-6 and TRBJ2-3, with 12 bases aligning to TRBD2. V was clipped by 3 bases and J by 1 base; unmatched bases: 2. Germline lookup yields CDR1 SGHVS and CDR2 FNYEAQ. CDR3 length equals 16 residues. The chain's CDR3 is CASSLRTSGGTDTQYF. The CDR3 DNA reads as TGTGCCAGCAGCTTGCGGACTAGCGGGGGCACAGATACGCAGTATTTT. The full variable domain, in which reference TRBV7-6 and TRBJ2-3 provide the parts outside the CDR3, is GAGVSQSPRYKVTKRGQDVALRCDPISGHVSLYWYRQALGQGPEFLTYFNYEAQQDKSGLPNDRFSAERPEGSISTLTIQRTEQRDSAMYRCASSLRTSGGTDTQYFGPGTRLTVL.

This rearrangement joins TRBV19 to TRBJ1-1; no definite D call. CDR1 is LNHDA, CDR2 SQIVND, per germline (reference sequence). V was cut by 8 bases and J by 5 bases, with 15 bases left in between. CDR3 length: 13 amino acids. CDR3 DNA sequence: TGTGCCAGTGCCGTGGTCCCGAGGACTGAAGCTTTCTTT. It yields the protein CASAVVPRTEAFF.

This clone was found a few times. The gene calls are TRBV7-7 and TRBJ2-5; perhaps TRBD1 as D (5 bases). Germline assignment: CDR1 SSHAT and CDR2 FNYEAQ (reference sequence). This CDR3 is 15 amino acids long. Trimming left V 5 bases short and J 5 bases short, with 18 bases between. The CDR3 DNA reads TGTGCCAGCAGCCCAGGCAGTCAGGGTTCTGAGACCCAGTACTTC. Translated, it gives CASSPGSQGSETQYF.

The table lists this clone with a few counts. The DNA for the CDR3 is TGTGCCAGCAGTTACGGGGGGGGCTCTGGAAACACCATATATTTT. Translation gives CASSYGGGSGNTIYF. The V call is TRBV6-5, the J call TRBJ1-3; a possible D gene is TRBD1 (5 bases). V shed 2 bases and J shed 0 bases, with 8 bases lying between them. CDR1 MNHEY and CDR2 SVGAGI come from the germline V gene. The CDR3 has 15 residues.

This chain joins TRBV7-6 and TRBJ2-2, with a weak D call TRBD2 (6 bases). Trimming took off 1 base at V and 0 bases at J, with 9 bases between the two ends. The CDR3 runs 16 residues. Germline CDR1 and CDR2: SGHVS and FNYEAQ. The CDR3 nucleotides read TGTGCCAGCAGCTTAGTATCGGGAGCGAACACCGGGGAGCTGTTTTTT. This codes for CASSLVSGANTGELFF.

The chain employs TRBV6-9 and TRBJ1-1; D not certain. The germline gives CDR1 MNHGY, CDR2 SVAAGI. CDR3 length equals 8 residues. The CDR3 region has the DNA TGTCCTCCGACTGAAGCTTTCTTT. It is translated as CPPTEAFF.

J is TRBJ1-4 and V is TRBV25-1; TRBD1 matches at 10 bases. In germline, CDR1 is MGHDK, CDR2 SYGVNS. The V segment lost 6 bases and the J segment 6 bases; nucleotides outside the gene matches: 7. The CDR3 loop spans 15 amino acids. The CDR3 spells CASSATTGGYEKLFF. The DNA for the CDR3 is TGTGCCAGCAGCGCAACGACAGGGGGCTATGAAAAACTGTTTTTT.

The chain links TRBV7-3 to TRBJ2-1; unclear D gene. In germline, CDR1 is SGHTA, CDR2 FQGTGA. V dropped 2 bases and J dropped 6 bases, with 11 bases sitting between them. The CDR3 sequence is 14 residues long. The CDR3 is CASSLSTAPNEQFF. CDR3 in DNA: TGTGCCAGCAGCTTATCTACTGCCCCCAATGAGCAGTTCTTC.

The sample holds a few counts of this clone. The gene calls are TRBV4-3 and TRBJ2-2, with 11 bases lining up with TRBD2. The CDR3 sequence is 18 residues long. Germline values: CDR1 LGHNA, CDR2 YSLEER. Germline trimming cut 0 bases from V and 6 bases from J; bases unmatched to any gene: 9. The CDR3 bases are TGCGCCAGCAGCCAAGATAGACTAGCGGGAAATCGTCCCGGGGAGCTGTTTTTT. It yields the protein CASSQDRLAGNRPGELFF.

The chain has TRBV29-1 and TRBJ2-3; the D is unclear. The CDR3 spans 15 residues. Trimming took off 6 bases at V and 0 bases at J, with 16 bases between the two ends. Germline V lookup: CDR1 SQVTM, CDR2 ANQGSEA. The CDR3 sequence is CSVNPGGGSTDTQYF. The CDR3 bases are TGCAGCGTCAATCCAGGTGGTGGGAGCACAGATACGCAGTATTTT.

The chain joins TRBV7-2 to TRBJ2-3, with TRBD1 identical over 7 bases. This CDR3 is built from 16 residues. In germline, CDR1 is SGHTA, CDR2 FQGNSA. V lost 1 base to trimming and J lost 6 bases; unmatched junction nucleotides: 10. CDR3 coding DNA: TGTGCCAGCAGCTTAGACCCAGGGGGAGTAGGGGATACGCAGTATTTT. Protein product: CASSLDPGGVGDTQYF.

V and J are TRBV4-1 and TRBJ2-5; possibly TRBD2 for D (6 bases). The CDR3 contains 19 residues. Trimming removed 4 bases from V and 5 bases from J, with 29 bases in between. Germline V gene data show CDR1 as MGHRA and CDR2 as YSYEKL. The CDR3 DNA reads TGCGCCAGCAGCCCCGTGGGAGCTAGCGCATACTCGAATAGGGAGACCCAGTACTTC. This translates into CASSPVGASAYSNRETQYF.

This clone is a singleton in its sample. The rearrangement uses TRBV15 and TRBJ2-1; a weak D match, TRBD2 (5 bases). CDR1 LNHNV and CDR2 YYDKDF come from the germline V gene (reference sequence). Trimming shortened V by 0 bases and J by 7 bases, and 13 bases separated the two germline ends. This CDR3 has 15 amino acids. The CDR3 DNA is TGTGCCACCAGCAGAGATTGGAGTACGGGAAATGAGCAGTTCTTC. Translated, it gives CATSRDWSTGNEQFF.

The rearrangement joins TRBV7-2 to TRBJ1-1, with D hard to call. The CDR3 is made up of 13 amino acids. Germline CDR1 is SGHTA and CDR2 is FQGNSA. The ends were cut back, 3 bases at V and 6 bases at J, with 11 bases in the middle. The CDR3 loop reads CASSLYARAEAFF. CDR3 in DNA: TGTGCCAGCAGCTTGTATGCTCGCGCTGAAGCTTTCTTT.

This rearrangement joins TRBV6-6 to TRBJ2-2, with D possibly being TRBD2 (6 bases). Germline V gene data show CDR1 as MNHNY and CDR2 as SVGAGI (reference sequence). V lost 4 bases, J lost 2 bases, and 8 bases lay in between. The CDR3 consists of 14 residues. The CDR3 nucleotides are TGTGCCAGCAGTTGGGACTTAAACACCGGGGAGCTGTTTTTT. Its protein is CASSWDLNTGELFF.

The V and J genes are TRBV7-7 and TRBJ2-1, with TRBD2 as a possible D gene (6 bases). CDR3 length: 18 amino acids. Germline V gene lookup returns CDR1 SSHAT and CDR2 FNYEAQ (reference sequence). The V gene lost 4 bases and the J gene lost 4 bases, with 23 bases spanning the gap. CDR3 loop: CASSSEPPLAGLYNEQFF. DNA for the CDR3: TGTGCCAGCAGCTCCGAACCGCCTCTGGCGGGGCTATACAATGAGCAGTTCTTC.

V usage is TRBV5-1 and J usage is TRBJ2-7; no definite D call. The germline V gene encodes CDR1 SGHRS and CDR2 YFSETQ. The germline V and J ends were trimmed by 0 bases and 5 bases, with 12 bases remaining between them. The CDR3 length is 14 residues. Written as DNA, the CDR3 is TGCGCCAGCAGCTTGGTGGACCCTAAGAACGAGCAGTACTTC. It translates to CASSLVDPKNEQYF.